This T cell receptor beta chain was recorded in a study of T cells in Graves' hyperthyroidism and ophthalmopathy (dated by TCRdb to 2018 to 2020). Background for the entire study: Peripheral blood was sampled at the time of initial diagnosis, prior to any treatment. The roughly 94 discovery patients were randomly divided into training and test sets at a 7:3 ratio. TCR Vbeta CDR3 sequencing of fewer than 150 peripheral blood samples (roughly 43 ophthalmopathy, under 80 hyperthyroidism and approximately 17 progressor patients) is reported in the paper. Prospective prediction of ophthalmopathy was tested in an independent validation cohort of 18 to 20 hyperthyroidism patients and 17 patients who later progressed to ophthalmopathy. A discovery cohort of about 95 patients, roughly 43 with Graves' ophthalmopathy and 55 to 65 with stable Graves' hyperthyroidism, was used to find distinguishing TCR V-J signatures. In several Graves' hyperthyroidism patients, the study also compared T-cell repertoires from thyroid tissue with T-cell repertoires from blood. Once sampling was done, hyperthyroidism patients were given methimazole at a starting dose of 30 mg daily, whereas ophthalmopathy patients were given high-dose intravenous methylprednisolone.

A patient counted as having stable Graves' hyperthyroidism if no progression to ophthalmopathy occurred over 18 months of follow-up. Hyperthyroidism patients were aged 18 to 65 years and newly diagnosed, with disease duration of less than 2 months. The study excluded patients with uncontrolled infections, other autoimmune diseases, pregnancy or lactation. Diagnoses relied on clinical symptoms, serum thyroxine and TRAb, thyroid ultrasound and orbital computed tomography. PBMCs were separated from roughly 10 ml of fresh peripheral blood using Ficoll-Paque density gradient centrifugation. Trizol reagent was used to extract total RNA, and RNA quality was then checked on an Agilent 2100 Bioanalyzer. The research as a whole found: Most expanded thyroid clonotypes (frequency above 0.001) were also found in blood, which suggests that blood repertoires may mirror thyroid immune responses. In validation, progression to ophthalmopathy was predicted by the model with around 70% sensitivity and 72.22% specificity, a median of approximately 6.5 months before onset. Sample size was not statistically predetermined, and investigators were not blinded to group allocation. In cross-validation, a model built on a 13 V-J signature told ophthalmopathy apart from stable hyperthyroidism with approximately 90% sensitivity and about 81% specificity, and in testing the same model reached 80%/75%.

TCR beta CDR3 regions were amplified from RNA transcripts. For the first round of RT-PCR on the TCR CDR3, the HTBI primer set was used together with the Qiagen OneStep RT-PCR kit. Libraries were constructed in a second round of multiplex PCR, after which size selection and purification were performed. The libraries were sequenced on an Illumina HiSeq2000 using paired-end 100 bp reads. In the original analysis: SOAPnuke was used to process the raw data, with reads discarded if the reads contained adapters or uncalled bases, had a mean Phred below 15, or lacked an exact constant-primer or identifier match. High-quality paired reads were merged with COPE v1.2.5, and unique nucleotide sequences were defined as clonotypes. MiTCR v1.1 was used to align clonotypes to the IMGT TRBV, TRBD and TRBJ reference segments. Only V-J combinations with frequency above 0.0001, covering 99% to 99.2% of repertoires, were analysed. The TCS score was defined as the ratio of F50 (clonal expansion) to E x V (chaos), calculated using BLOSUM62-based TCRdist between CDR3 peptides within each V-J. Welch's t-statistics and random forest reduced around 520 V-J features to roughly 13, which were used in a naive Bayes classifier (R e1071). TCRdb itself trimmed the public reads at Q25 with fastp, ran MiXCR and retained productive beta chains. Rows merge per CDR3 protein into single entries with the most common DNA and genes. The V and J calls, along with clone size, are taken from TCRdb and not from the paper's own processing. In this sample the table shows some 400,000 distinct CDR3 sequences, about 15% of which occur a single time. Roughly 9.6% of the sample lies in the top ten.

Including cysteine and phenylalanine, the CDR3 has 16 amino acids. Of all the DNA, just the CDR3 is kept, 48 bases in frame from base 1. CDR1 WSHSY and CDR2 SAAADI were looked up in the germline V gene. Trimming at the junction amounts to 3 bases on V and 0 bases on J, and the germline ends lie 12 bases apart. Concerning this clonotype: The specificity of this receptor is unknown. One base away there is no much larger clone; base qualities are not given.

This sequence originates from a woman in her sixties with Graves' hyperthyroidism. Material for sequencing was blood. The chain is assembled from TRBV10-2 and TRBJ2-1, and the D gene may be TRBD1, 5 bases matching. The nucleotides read TGCGCCAGCAGTGACCGGACAAAGAGCTCCTACAATGAGCAGTTCTTC. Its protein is CASSDRTKSSYNEQFF.